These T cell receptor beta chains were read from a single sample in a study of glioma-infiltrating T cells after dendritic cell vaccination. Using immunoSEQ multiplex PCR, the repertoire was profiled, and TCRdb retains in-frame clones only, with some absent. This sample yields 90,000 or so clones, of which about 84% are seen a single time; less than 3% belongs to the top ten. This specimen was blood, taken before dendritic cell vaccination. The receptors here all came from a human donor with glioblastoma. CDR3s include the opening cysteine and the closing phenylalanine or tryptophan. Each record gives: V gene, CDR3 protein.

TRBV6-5 CASSSGVIYNEQFF
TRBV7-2 CASSLVGVGSETQYF
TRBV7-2 CASSSGLAPSYNEQFF
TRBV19 CASTSGRGALYEQYF
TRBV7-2 CASSRQVDTGELFF
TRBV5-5 CASRQGVGNQPQHF
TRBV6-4 CASSRGGTNTGELFF
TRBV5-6 CASSLGWAKPFF
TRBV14 CASSAGLAPFYEQYF
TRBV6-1 CASSEVQFAGANYGYTF
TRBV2 CASSGGLAGYNEQFF
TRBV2 CATTGTSGGAETQYF
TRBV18 CASSPPGSWNTEAFF
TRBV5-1 CASSWGDRTGNTIYF
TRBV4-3 CASSQEVRTDTQYF
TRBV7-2 CASTLFSVAGSTDTQYF
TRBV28 CASSFLSGTDTQYF
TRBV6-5 CASTPSGGGYTF
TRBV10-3 CAIGGTEGAYSNQPQHF
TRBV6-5 CASTSRPGGEQYF
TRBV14 CASSQTIQETQYF
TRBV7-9 CASSLTSGGADTQYF
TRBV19 CASNTPGQGAYGYTF
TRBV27 CASSLEASGFRGYTF
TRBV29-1 CSVLVIQGTEAFF
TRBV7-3 CASSATSGRDTGELFF
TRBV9 CASSPQGAGELFF
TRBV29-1 CSVEGGRYNEQFF
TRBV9 CASSVGGGGYEQYF
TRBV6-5 CASSEGLAYEQYF
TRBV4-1 CASSQEGGNTEAFF
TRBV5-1 CASSTSTDTQYF
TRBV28 CASSPAGLADYEQYF
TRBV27 CASSPGTGVNTGELFF
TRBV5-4 CASRPEPGPGSNTIYF
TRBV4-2 CASSHSGTSGRRTQYF
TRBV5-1 CASSLGGLGTEAFF
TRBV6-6 CASSYFDRVNSPLHF
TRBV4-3 CASSPGQTDTQYF
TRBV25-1 CASSDLGKYSYEQYF
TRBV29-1 CSVAWGQPSGNTIYF
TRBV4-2 CASSQTSGTTDTQYF